This T cell receptor beta chain was retrieved from a study of blood T cell repertoires in COVID-19. Germline loops: CDR1 SGHNT, CDR2 YYREEE (reference sequence). Trimming removed 4 bases from V and 8 bases from J, with 16 bases in between. The CDR3 loop spans 15 amino acids. Profiled with immunoSEQ multiplex PCR; TCRdb holds only in-frame clones, not every one. The sample holds 350,000 to 400,000 clones, 75% to 90% seen once. The chain has TRBV5-4 and TRBJ1-6, with D uncertain. This clonotype originated in a woman aged 55 to 70 with COVID-19, enrolled during active disease. The sample was peripheral blood. This CDR3 is CASSQRVSGDSPLHF. The CDR3 DNA follows: TGTGCCAGCAGCCAGAGGGTTTCGGGAGATTCACCCCTCCACTTT.